These 24 T cell receptor beta chains originate from one sample sequenced in a study of preoperative IRX-2 immunotherapy in early breast cancer. Treatment reported: preoperative locoregional IRX-2 cytokine immunotherapy. Generated by immunoSEQ multiplex PCR, the TCRdb table keeps only in-frame clones and is missing some. The sample carries about 98,000 clones, roughly 89% recorded once. The sequences come from tumor tissue, collected after IRX-2 immunotherapy. The receptors were gathered from a human donor with breast cancer.

The genes are TRBV9 and TRBJ1-5; D possibly corresponds to TRBD1 (5 bases). From germline, CDR1 is SGDLS and CDR2 YYNGEE. Between the trimmed V and J ends, which lost 5 bases and 7 bases, there was a span of 22 bases. The CDR3 has 16 amino acids. The CDR3 bases are TGTGCCAGCAGTGAAAATCGGGCAGGGCTAGAACAGCCCCAGCATTTT. The encoded protein is CASSENRAGLEQPQHF.

The chain links TRBV6-8 to TRBJ2-3; TRBD1 matches at 7 bases. The junction had 7 bases not matched to a gene; V was cut back by 6 bases and J by 4 bases. This CDR3 has 14 amino acids. Germline values: CDR1 MNHGY, CDR2 SAAAGT. The CDR3, as DNA: TGTGCCAGCAGCCGACAGGGTCAAGCAGATACGCAGTATTTT. Its protein is CASSRQGQADTQYF.

The chain recombines TRBV29-1 with TRBJ2-2, with 13 bases identical to TRBD2. This CDR3 region has 15 residues. Germline V gives CDR1 SQVTM, CDR2 ANQGSEA. V dropped 7 bases and J dropped 5; count of bases not matched to a gene: 7. For the CDR3, the DNA is TGCAGCGCCCAGGGACTAGCGGGAATGACCGGGGAGCTGTTTTTT. Its protein is CSAQGLAGMTGELFF.

The V call is TRBV5-1, the J call TRBJ1-1; a weak D match, TRBD1 (5 bases). V dropped 4 bases and J dropped 2 bases, with 12 bases sitting between them. Germline V CDR1 and CDR2: SGHRS, YFSETQ. The CDR3 sequence is 14 residues long. CDR3 loop: CASSQGRANTEAFF. The CDR3 DNA reads TGCGCCAGCAGCCAGGGACGGGCAAACACTGAAGCTTTCTTT.

V usage is TRBV6-8 and J usage is TRBJ1-5, with D possibly TRBD1 on 6 matching bases. This CDR3 contains 14 residues. The germline V and J ends were trimmed by 7 bases and 3 bases, with 13 bases remaining between them. CDR1 and CDR2 (germline): MNHGY, SAAAGT. CDR3: CASKAQGVNQPQHF. CDR3 bases: TGTGCCAGCAAGGCACAGGGAGTCAATCAGCCCCAGCATTTT.

The chain is built from TRBV6-8 and TRBJ2-1, with 8 bases aligning to TRBD2. J gave up 0 bases and V 4 bases, and 14 bases lay outside the gene matches. The CDR3 length is 19 residues. CDR1 is MNHGY and CDR2 is SAAAGT in the germline V gene. The CDR3 reads CASSLYQPGLVSSYNEQFF. For the CDR3, the DNA is TGTGCCAGCAGTTTATATCAACCGGGACTAGTAAGCTCCTACAATGAGCAGTTCTTC.

This chain uses TRBV19 with TRBJ2-5; TRBD2 might be the D (5 bases). Germline CDR1 and CDR2: LNHDA and SQIVND (reference sequence). The V end lost 6 bases, the J end lost 7 bases, and 15 bases lay between the germline ends. This CDR3 contains 13 residues. Written as DNA, the CDR3 is TGTGCCAGTAGCCATCTTACCGCGGGGACCCAGTACTTC. Its protein is CASSHLTAGTQYF.

This rearrangement joins TRBV7-7 to TRBJ2-3; perhaps TRBD2 as D (5 bases). This CDR3 has 15 residues. Trimming shortened V by 5 bases and J by 2 bases, and 14 bases separated the two germline ends. Germline V gene sequence: CDR1 SSHAT, CDR2 FNYEAQ (reference sequence). The CDR3 spells CASSKTRRNTDTQYF. The CDR3 DNA is TGTGCCAGCAGCAAAACTAGGAGGAACACAGATACGCAGTATTTT.

This sequence joins TRBV6-8 and TRBJ2-1; D perhaps matches TRBD1 (6 bases). CDR3 size: 16 residues. V gave up 7 bases and J gave up 0 bases, with 16 bases separating them. Germline CDR1 is MNHGY and CDR2 is SAAAGT. DNA of the CDR3: TGTGCCAGCAAGGGGAGACAGGCCAGCTCCTACAATGAGCAGTTCTTC. The encoded protein is CASKGRQASSYNEQFF.

This chain connects TRBV28 to TRBJ1-2; D gene ambiguous. CDR1 and CDR2 (germline): MDHEN, SYDVKM. CDR3 length: 14 amino acids. Trimming took off 6 bases at V and 7 bases at J, with 18 bases between the two ends. The CDR3 protein is CASSPPRNVVGYTF. The CDR3 DNA reads TGTGCCAGCAGCCCTCCGAGGAATGTGGTTGGCTACACCTTC.

The chain carries TRBV28 and TRBJ2-7, with TRBD1 matching over 9 bases. Germline loops: CDR1 MDHEN, CDR2 SYDVKM. CDR3 length equals 14 residues. The J segment lost 3 bases and the V segment lost 8 bases, leaving 8 bases of the junction unmatched. The CDR3 here is CASQPGDRVYEQYF. The DNA of the CDR3 is TGTGCCAGCCAACCCGGGGACAGGGTCTACGAGCAGTACTTC. The complete variable domain, with remaining parts taken from reference TRBV28 and TRBJ2-7, reads DVKVTQSSRYLVKRTGEKVFLECVQDMDHENMFWYRQDPGLGLRLIYFSYDVKMKEKGDIPEGYSVSREKKERFSLILESASTNQTSMYLCASQPGDRVYEQYFGPGTRLTVT.

This clone showed up just once. This sequence joins TRBV5-1 and TRBJ2-7; D possibly corresponds to TRBD1 (6 bases). CDR1 and CDR2 from the germline V gene are SGHRS and YFSETQ. The CDR3 is 14 amino acids. Trimming shortened V by 4 bases and J by 2 bases, and 13 bases separated the two germline ends. The CDR3 nucleotides read TGCGCCAGCAGCGCGGACCGGGACACCTACGAGCAGTACTTC. This codes for CASSADRDTYEQYF. The full variable domain, its missing parts supplied by reference TRBV5-1 and TRBJ2-7, is KAGVTQTPRYLIKTRGQQVTLSCSPISGHRSVSWYQQTPGQGLQFLFEYFSETQRNKGNFPGRFSGRQFSNSRSEMNVSTLELGDSALYLCASSADRDTYEQYFGPGTRLTVT.

The rearrangement uses TRBV28 and TRBJ2-7; either TRBD1 or TRBD2 may fit D (5 bases each). The length of the CDR3 is 13 residues. CDR1 is MDHEN, CDR2 SYDVKM, per germline. The V end lost 4 bases, the J end lost 3 bases, and 10 bases lay between the germline ends. CDR3 nucleotide sequence: TGTGCCAGCAGTTCGGGGCGAGACTACGAGCAGTACTTC. Amino acid sequence: CASSSGRDYEQYF.

The rearrangement links TRBV19 to TRBJ1-5; TRBD1 aligns across 7 bases. CDR3 length: 14 amino acids. V was clipped by 3 bases and J by 7 bases; unmatched bases: 6. The germline V gene encodes CDR1 LNHDA and CDR2 SQIVND (reference sequence). The CDR3 loop reads CASSMGGRGQPQHF. The DNA for the CDR3 is TGTGCCAGTAGTATGGGTGGCAGGGGGCAGCCCCAGCATTTT.

The chain has TRBV19 and TRBJ2-7, with D perhaps TRBD2 (5 bases). CDR1 is LNHDA, CDR2 SQIVND, per germline (reference sequence). V was trimmed by 3 bases and J by 7 bases, leaving 19 bases between them. The CDR3 has 15 residues. The CDR3 DNA reads as TGTGCCAGTAGTATCAGTCGGGGAAAAGCTCGGGAGCAGTACTTC. It specifies CASSISRGKAREQYF. Full variable domain (rest looked up from reference TRBV19 and TRBJ2-7): DGGITQSPKYLFRKEGQNVTLSCEQNLNHDAMYWYRQDPGQGLRLIYYSQIVNDFQKGDIAEGYSVSREKKESFPLTVTSAQKNPTAFYLCASSISRGKAREQYFGPGTRLTVT.

V usage is TRBV12-5 and J usage is TRBJ1-3, with D unclear. Germline-derived CDR1 and CDR2 are LGHNT and FRNRAP. There are 11 residues in the CDR3. The CDR3 sequence is CATGNGNTIYF. For the CDR3, the DNA is TGTGCCACCGGGAACGGAAACACCATATATTTT.

The genes are TRBV30 and TRBJ2-7; 9 bases agree with TRBD1. The CDR3 is 13 amino acids. The germline V gene encodes CDR1 GTSNPN and CDR2 SVGIG (reference sequence). The J segment lost 3 bases and the V segment lost 4 bases, leaving 4 bases of the junction unmatched. The CDR3, as DNA: TGTGCCTGGATCCGGGACAGGGACTACGAGCAGTACTTC. Its translation: CAWIRDRDYEQYF.

The chain recombines TRBV19 with TRBJ2-3; 12 nucleotides match TRBD1. The CDR3 loop spans 18 amino acids. The germline CDR1 and CDR2 sequences are LNHDA and SQIVND (reference sequence). J lost 1 base, V lost 9 bases, and 14 bases had no gene match. CDR3: CASSAGTGGKRGTDTQYF. The DNA of the CDR3 is TGTGCCAGCTCCGCCGGGACAGGGGGCAAGAGAGGCACAGATACGCAGTATTTT.

The chain uses TRBV18 and TRBJ1-4; 7 nucleotides agree with TRBD1. This CDR3 has 15 residues. The germline CDR1 and CDR2 sequences are KGHSH and LQKENI. V lost 6 bases and J lost 5; bases outside the gene matches: 9. CDR3 coding DNA: TGTGCCAGCTCCTTCGACAGGGCGGAAAATGAAAAACTGTTTTTT. This gives the protein CASSFDRAENEKLFF.

J is TRBJ1-5 and V is TRBV19; D unclear. The CDR3 is 14 residues long. The germline CDR1 and CDR2 sequences are LNHDA and SQIVND (reference sequence). V was shortened by 7 bases and J by 0 bases, with 10 bases between the two germline ends. The CDR3 DNA sequence: TGTGCCAGTACGACGGTAAATAGCAATCAGCCCCAGCATTTT. This gives the protein CASTTVNSNQPQHF.

The rearrangement links TRBV11-3 to TRBJ2-2, with D uncertain. The CDR3 length is 14 residues. Trimming took 2 bases from V and 4 from J, leaving 8 bases between them. Germline V gene sequence: CDR1 SGHNT, CDR2 YENEEA. CDR3: CASSLSRTTGELFF. DNA for the CDR3: TGTGCCAGCAGCTTATCTCGCACCACCGGGGAGCTGTTTTTT.

This chain joins TRBV6-8 and TRBJ1-5; 7 bases map to TRBD1. With V trimmed by 7 bases and J by 2 bases, 5 bases remained unmatched. The CDR3 loop spans 14 amino acids. Germline CDR1 reads MNHGY; CDR2 reads SAAAGT. CDR3 sequence: CASTLDRGNQPQHF. Here the CDR3 DNA reads TGTGCCAGCACCTTAGACAGGGGCAATCAGCCCCAGCATTTT.

The gene calls are TRBV18 and TRBJ2-7; D may be TRBD1 or TRBD2 (7 bases each). Germline V gene data show CDR1 as KGHSH and CDR2 as LQKENI. The CDR3 extends over 15 amino acids. V was clipped by 2 bases and J by 6 bases, with 17 bases between them. CDR3 amino acids: CASSPTAGGAGEQYF. The CDR3 DNA reads as TGTGCCAGCTCACCAACCGCAGGGGGGGCAGGCGAGCAGTACTTC.

This chain's CDR3 is CASSLQLNTEAFF. The CDR3 DNA sequence: TGCGCCAGCAGCTTGCAGTTGAACACTGAAGCTTTCTTT. The chain carries TRBV23-1 and TRBJ1-1; unclear D gene. TRBV23-1 is assigned to the ORF class and has an uncertain function. V lost 6 bases to trimming and J lost 0 bases, with 8 bases between them. The CDR3 runs to 13 residues.